The text below deals with one T cell receptor beta chain. Antigen specificity is unknown. Within the sample, other DNA sequences also encode this same CDR3. Positive CCR7 selection of CD45RO-negative cells yielded the naive CD8 cells, and terminally differentiated effector memory CD45RA+ cells were excluded. This record belongs to a study of shared clonotypes between healthy human individuals. Points from the study as a whole: There were few donors, and this limited the genetic and exposure-history diversity represented.

At deep level, the assay was performed. Sequencing was performed with immunoSEQ multiplex PCR; in TCRdb, only in-frame clones are kept and a portion is missing. The table lists about 2 million clones, roughly 95% of them singletons. V was pared by 5 bases and J by 0 bases, with 11 bases between. CDR3 length: 15 amino acids. Germline CDR1 SGHTA, CDR2 FQGTGA. The J gene is TRBJ2-1, the V gene TRBV7-3; D is unresolved. The sample consisted of naive CD8+ T cells sorted from blood. The receptor was isolated from a man between 18 and 35 years old in good health. The CDR3 coding sequence is TGTGCCAGCAGCCCGACTTTGAGCTCCTACAATGAGCAGTTCTTC. Translation gives CASSPTLSSYNEQFF.